This entry describes one T cell receptor (beta chain). Its specificity is not known. The data derive from a study of cytomegalovirus exposure and HLA in healthy donors. CDR3 length: 15 residues. CDR1 is MNHEY, CDR2 SVGAGI, per germline. Trimming removed 4 bases from V and 1 base from J, with 13 bases in between. Whole-study results and caveats: Later analysis identified several of the most significant clusters that appeared linked to common viral pathogens. Later analysis revealed greater clonal expansion in HLA-associated TCR beta chains than in equally common others.

Researchers ran the PCR with 60 Vbeta and 13 Jbeta primers. Only in-frame clones appear in the TCRdb table, and some are missing; sequencing was by immunoSEQ multiplex PCR. The sample includes approximately 220,000 clones, around 76% seen only once; the top ten take under 0.8%. The clonotype originates from a man between 18 and 29 years old in good health and CMV-seronegative. Material for sequencing was PBMCs. The chain joins TRBV6-5 to TRBJ2-5; D perhaps matches TRBD2 (6 bases). The CDR3 sequence: CASSFLGGGQETQYF. The CDR3 bases are TGTGCCAGCAGTTTTTTGGGGGGAGGCCAAGAGACCCAGTACTTC.